This T cell receptor (beta chain) was sequenced for a study of CD8+ T cells in alopecia areata. Sequencing templates came from extracted RNA that was reverse transcribed into cDNA. Assay: immunoSEQ multiplex PCR; the TCRdb copy retains only in-frame clones and omits some. This sample carries approximately 150,000 clones, around 54% of them seen once, and the ten largest clones take around 4.8%. CDR1 is SQVTM and CDR2 is ANQGSEA in the germline V gene. The length of the CDR3 is 15 residues. V was clipped by 4 bases and J by 0 bases, with 15 bases between them. The chain combines TRBV29-1 with TRBJ1-1; D not resolved. The sequence was collected from a human donor in good health. What was sequenced was CD4+ T cells sorted from blood. CDR3: CSVVSSGSMNTEAFF. The CDR3 DNA is TGCAGCGTTGTGTCATCCGGAAGCATGAACACTGAAGCTTTCTTT.